This record concerns one T cell receptor beta chain sequence. Antigen specificity is unknown. The data were obtained in a study of CD4 T cells in relation to SARS-CoV-2 and coronaviruses. General study findings and limits: Crossreactivity was assessed only for spike protein, not other viral proteins.

Per germline, CDR1 KGHSH and CDR2 LQKENI. CDR3 length: 15 amino acids. Trimming took off 3 bases at V and 4 bases at J, with 13 bases between the two ends. Some clones are missing from TCRdb's copy, which holds only in-frame ones; the method was immunoSEQ multiplex PCR. The repertoire includes about 26,000 clones, roughly 70% of them detected once, and 13% sits in the top ten. Before the COVID-19 pandemic, during about 2010-2018, CD4+ T cells were taken from unexposed donors. CD4+ T cells were isolated from the cells after about ten days of culture. Cells permitting, SARS-CoV-2 S/N and four cold-coronavirus spikes were tested on unexposed-donor CD4+ T cells. Each well had a few million PBMCs in around 4.5% human AB serum with IL-2.

The receptor was derived from a human donor in good health. The J gene is TRBJ1-3, the V gene TRBV18; a possible D gene is TRBD1 (6 bases). What was sequenced was CD4+ T cells from PBMCs, cultured in vitro. CDR3 residues: CASSPSGDGGNTIYF. Here the CDR3 DNA reads TGTGCCAGCTCACCTTCAGGGGATGGAGGAAACACCATATATTTT. The variable domain in full, completed from reference TRBV18 and TRBJ1-3, reads NAGVMQNPRHLVRRRGQEARLRCSPMKGHSHVYWYRQLPEEGLKFMVYLQKENIIDESGMPKERFSAEFPKEGPSILRIQQVVRGDSAAYFCASSPSGDGGNTIYFGEGSWLTVV.